This T cell receptor beta chain came from a study of CD8 T cells in Susac syndrome. The V gene's germline CDR1 is SGHRS and CDR2 YFSETQ. The CDR3 has 14 residues. Between the trimmed V and J ends, which lost 4 bases and 0 bases, there was a span of 10 bases. Reverse transcription of about 0.5 to 1 ug RNA was performed with random hexamers. TCRdb reprocessed the immunoSEQ multiplex PCR reads via MiXCR and lists one record per CDR3 protein. The data show over 95,000 distinct CDR3 sequences, around 90% seen once. The sequence was collected from a human donor in good health. Specimen: CD4+ T cells from PBMCs. The V call is TRBV5-1, the J call TRBJ1-1, with D possibly matching TRBD1 (6 bases). In nucleotides, the CDR3 is TGCGCCAGCAGCCAGGGACACATGAACACTGAAGCTTTCTTT. Amino acids: CASSQGHMNTEAFF.